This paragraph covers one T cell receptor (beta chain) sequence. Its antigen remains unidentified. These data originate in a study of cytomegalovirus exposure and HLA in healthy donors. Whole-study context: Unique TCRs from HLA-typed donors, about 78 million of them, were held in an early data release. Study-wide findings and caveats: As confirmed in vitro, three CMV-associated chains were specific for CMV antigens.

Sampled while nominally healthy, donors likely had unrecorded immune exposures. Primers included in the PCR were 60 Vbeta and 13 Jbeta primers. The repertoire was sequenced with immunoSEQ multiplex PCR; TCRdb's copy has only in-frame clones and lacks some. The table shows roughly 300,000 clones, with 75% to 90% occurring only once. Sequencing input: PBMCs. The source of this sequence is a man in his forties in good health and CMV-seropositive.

In DNA form, the CDR3 reads TGTGCCTGGAGTTCTCCAGGGCTTAACTATGGCTACACCTTC. Amino acid sequence: CAWSSPGLNYGYTF. V usage is TRBV30 and J usage is TRBJ1-2, with D possibly being TRBD1 (5 bases). This CDR3 has 14 amino acids. Germline values: CDR1 GTSNPN, CDR2 SVGIG (reference sequence). V was pared by 2 bases and J by 1 base, with 11 bases between.